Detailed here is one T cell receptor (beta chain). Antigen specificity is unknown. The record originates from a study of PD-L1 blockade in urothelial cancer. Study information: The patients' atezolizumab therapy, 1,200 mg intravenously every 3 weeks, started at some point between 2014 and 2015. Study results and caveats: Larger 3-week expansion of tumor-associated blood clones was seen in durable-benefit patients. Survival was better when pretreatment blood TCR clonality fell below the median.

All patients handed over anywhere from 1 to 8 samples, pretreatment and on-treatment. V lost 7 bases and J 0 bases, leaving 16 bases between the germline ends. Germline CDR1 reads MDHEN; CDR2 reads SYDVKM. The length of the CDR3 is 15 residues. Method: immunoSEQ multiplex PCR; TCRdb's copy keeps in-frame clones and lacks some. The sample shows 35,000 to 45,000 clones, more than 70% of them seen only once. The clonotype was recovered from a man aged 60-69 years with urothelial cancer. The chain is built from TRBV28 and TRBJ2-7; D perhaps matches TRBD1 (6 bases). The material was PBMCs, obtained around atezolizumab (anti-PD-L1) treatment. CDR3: CASTPLGDISYEQYF. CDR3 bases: TGTGCCAGCACCCCGCTAGGGGACATCTCCTACGAGCAGTACTTC.